Each of the 5 T cell receptor beta chains below was sequenced from the same sample in a study of T cell responses to AZD1222 COVID-19 vaccine. Libraries were prepared by immunoSEQ multiplex PCR; TCRdb keeps only in-frame clonotypes and omits some of them. In the table there are roughly 53,000 clones, around 85% of which are singletons. The sequenced sample was peripheral blood, obtained on day 0 of AZD1222 vaccination. These receptors were collected from an adult in good health.

The V gene is TRBV5-1, the J gene TRBJ2-5; 7 nucleotides agree with TRBD1. CDR3 size: 14 residues. The trim removed 4 bases at V and 2 bases at J, leaving 5 bases unmatched. Germline values: CDR1 SGHRS, CDR2 YFSETQ. CDR3 amino acids: CASSRDSQQETQYF. In nucleotides, the CDR3 is TGCGCCAGCAGCAGGGACAGTCAACAAGAGACCCAGTACTTC.

The rearrangement joins TRBV28 to TRBJ1-6; D perhaps matches TRBD1 (6 bases). V gave up 9 bases and J gave up 0 bases, with 15 bases separating them. Per germline, CDR1 MDHEN and CDR2 SYDVKM. The CDR3 has 16 amino acids. CDR3 sequence: CASTVGGPSYNSPLHF. The CDR3 DNA follows: TGTGCCAGTACGGTTGGGGGGCCCTCCTATAATTCACCCCTCCACTTT.

This clone was found once. This chain connects TRBV3-1 (or the pseudogene TRBV3-2) to TRBJ2-2, with TRBD1 identical over 9 bases. Per germline, CDR1 LGHDT and CDR2 YNNKEL (reference sequence). This CDR3 region has 15 residues. J was trimmed by 2 bases and V by 6 bases; bases with no gene match: 4. The DNA for the CDR3 is TGTGCCAGCAGACGGGACAGGGAAAACACCGGGGAGCTGTTTTTT. Its translation is CASRRDRENTGELFF.

The chain joins TRBV1 to TRBJ2-5; TRBD2, the table's D call, lacks a check against the DNA. TRBV1 is marked as a pseudogene. The CDR3 is made up of 15 amino acids. The DNA of the CDR3 is TGCACCAGCAGCCCCCGAACTAGCGGGAAAGAGACCCAGTACTTC. This encodes CTSSPRTSGKETQYF.

The chain is built from TRBV10-2 and TRBJ1-2; no clear D. The CDR3 is 14 amino acids. Germline V gene data show CDR1 as WSHSY and CDR2 as SAAADI. V lost 0 bases to trimming and J lost 7 bases, with 12 bases between them. The DNA of the CDR3 is TGCGCCAGCAGTGAGTCAGTCTTTCAACGTGGCTACACCTTC. It specifies CASSESVFQRGYTF.